Shown below are 26 T cell receptor beta chains from a single sample sequenced in a study of blood T cell repertoires in COVID-19. The repertoire was sequenced with immunoSEQ multiplex PCR; TCRdb's copy has only in-frame clones and lacks some. The sample contains some 120,000 clones, approximately 83% of which appear only once. Sequenced input: peripheral blood. Receptor source: a woman in her fifties or sixties who had recovered from COVID-19.

This chain uses TRBV6-1 with TRBJ2-5; a weak D match, TRBD1 (5 bases). Germline V gene lookup returns CDR1 MNHNS and CDR2 SASEGT. Trimming pared 2 bases from V and 7 bases from J, leaving 8 bases between. This CDR3 spans 12 amino acids. CDR3 amino acids: CASSEQGRTQYF. DNA for the CDR3: TGTGCCAGCAGTGAACAGGGTAGGACCCAGTACTTC.

This clone was found a few times. This chain uses TRBV19 with TRBJ1-5; perhaps TRBD1 as D (5 bases). This CDR3 comprises 15 residues. Trimming removed 4 bases at V and 5 bases at J, with 15 bases between. The germline V gene has CDR1 LNHDA and CDR2 SQIVND (reference sequence). CDR3 DNA: TGTGCCAGTAGTACTCAGACAGCCAACTATCAGCCCCAGCATTTT. Translated, it gives CASSTQTANYQPQHF. The full variable domain, with the rest looked up from reference TRBV19 and TRBJ1-5, is DGGITQSPKYLFRKEGQNVTLSCEQNLNHDAMYWYRQDPGQGLRLIYYSQIVNDFQKGDIAEGYSVSREKKESFPLTVTSAQKNPTAFYLCASSTQTANYQPQHFGDGTRLSIL.

The sample holds a few counts of this clone. The chain employs TRBV19 and TRBJ1-1; tentatively, D is TRBD1 (6 bases). CDR3 length equals 13 residues. CDR1 is LNHDA and CDR2 is SQIVND in the germline V gene (reference sequence). Trimming left V 5 bases short and J 1 base short, with 8 bases between. CDR3 in amino acids: CASSLGANTEAFF. The CDR3 DNA reads TGTGCCAGTAGTTTGGGGGCGAACACTGAAGCTTTCTTT. Combining the CDR3 with reference TRBV19 and TRBJ1-1 gives the whole variable domain DGGITQSPKYLFRKEGQNVTLSCEQNLNHDAMYWYRQDPGQGLRLIYYSQIVNDFQKGDIAEGYSVSREKKESFPLTVTSAQKNPTAFYLCASSLGANTEAFFGQGTRLTVV.

V and J are TRBV18 and TRBJ1-6, with D unresolved. Germline lookup yields CDR1 KGHSH and CDR2 LQKENI. This CDR3 is 17 amino acids long. V gave up 2 bases and J gave up 6 bases, with 17 bases separating them. The CDR3 loop is CASSPSYSLYLNSPLHF. The CDR3 region has the DNA TGTGCCAGCTCACCATCATACAGTTTATATCTTAATTCACCCCTCCACTTT.

On this clone itself: The junction departs from germline at one end; a sequencing error may be responsible. The chain couples TRBV6-2 or TRBV6-3 to TRBJ1-5, with D possibly matching TRBD1 (6 bases). Germline values: CDR1 MNHEY, CDR2 SVGEGT. The CDR3 spans 15 residues. The CDR3 DNA is TGTGCCAGCAGTTACTTGGGGGGGCGCAACCAGCCCCAGCATTTT. Translating gives CASSYLGGRNQPQHF.

This clone came up once. The chain joins TRBV6-1 to TRBJ1-2, with 11 bases aligning to TRBD1. The CDR3 spans 14 residues. Germline trimming cut 6 bases from V and 6 bases from J; bases unmatched to any gene: 6. Germline CDR1 MNHNS, CDR2 SASEGT. This CDR3 is CASSLGQGANGYTF. CDR3 nucleotides: TGTGCCAGCAGCCTCGGACAGGGGGCGAATGGCTACACCTTC.

This chain joins TRBV4-2 and TRBJ2-5, with TRBD1 matching over 9 bases. The CDR3 totals 14 residues. J lost 10 bases, V lost 2 bases, and 8 bases had no gene match. Germline CDR1 LGHNA, CDR2 YNFKEQ. CDR3 bases: TGTGCCAGCAGCCAATCGGGACAGGGCTGGAACCAGTACTTC. It translates to CASSQSGQGWNQYF.

V gene TRBV12-3 or TRBV12-4 combines with J gene TRBJ1-2; D may be TRBD1 (6 bases). Trimming shortened V by 3 bases and J by 4 bases, and 9 bases separated the two germline ends. The CDR3 totals 13 residues. The CDR3 region is CASSLGAGYGYTF. CDR3 coding DNA: TGTGCCAGCAGTTTGGGGGCCGGCTATGGCTACACCTTC.

The CDR3 sequence: CASSLAGTAEETQYF. The CDR3 coding sequence is TGCGCCAGCAGCTTGGCCGGGACAGCCGAAGAGACCCAGTACTTC. The chain couples TRBV5-1 to TRBJ2-5; 7 bases are shared with TRBD1. The junction had 5 bases not matched to a gene; V was cut back by 0 bases and J by 3 bases. Germline values: CDR1 SGHRS, CDR2 YFSETQ. CDR3 length: 15 residues. Full variable domain (outside the CDR3, taken from reference TRBV5-1 and TRBJ2-5): KAGVTQTPRYLIKTRGQQVTLSCSPISGHRSVSWYQQTPGQGLQFLFEYFSETQRNKGNFPGRFSGRQFSNSRSEMNVSTLELGDSALYLCASSLAGTAEETQYFGPGTRLLVL.

The chain combines TRBV4-3 with TRBJ1-1, with D unclear. CDR3 length equals 13 residues. Germline CDR1 is LGHNA and CDR2 is YSLEER. V was pared by 0 bases and J by 2 bases, with 4 bases between. The CDR3 sequence: CASSQEANTEAFF. CDR3 DNA sequence: TGCGCCAGCAGCCAAGAGGCCAACACTGAAGCTTTCTTT.

This rearrangement joins TRBV15 to TRBJ2-3; 7 bases agree with TRBD1. The V and J ends lost 5 bases and 2 bases, in that order; junction bases with no gene match: 10. The length of the CDR3 is 16 residues. In germline, CDR1 is LNHNV, CDR2 YYDKDF (reference sequence). The CDR3 loop is CATSPPGQVVTDTQYF. As DNA, the CDR3 is TGTGCCACCAGCCCCCCCGGACAGGTGGTCACAGATACGCAGTATTTT.

The chain employs TRBV6-1 and TRBJ1-6, with D hard to call. The germline V and J ends were trimmed by 0 bases and 6 bases, with 15 bases remaining between them. CDR3 length: 17 amino acids. CDR1 and CDR2 from the germline V gene are MNHNS and SASEGT. CDR3 amino acids: CASSEAGGVIRNSPLHF. The CDR3 nucleotides read TGTGCCAGCAGTGAAGCAGGCGGAGTAATTCGTAATTCACCCCTCCACTTT.

This chain connects TRBV5-1 to TRBJ1-1; D call uncertain. The CDR3 covers 14 residues. The germline CDR1 and CDR2 sequences are SGHRS and YFSETQ. V was cut by 2 bases and J by 4 bases, with 12 bases left in between. The CDR3 here is CASSFLASGTEAFF. The CDR3 DNA reads as TGCGCCAGCAGCTTCTTGGCAAGTGGCACTGAAGCTTTCTTT.

The chain carries TRBV4-3 and TRBJ2-1, with TRBD2 as a possible D gene (5 bases). CDR1 and CDR2 (germline): LGHNA, YSLEER. V lost 0 bases to trimming and J lost 6 bases, with 12 bases between them. This CDR3 spans 15 amino acids. The CDR3: CASSQEVRAINEQFF. For the CDR3, the DNA is TGCGCCAGCAGCCAAGAGGTGCGGGCCATCAATGAGCAGTTCTTC.

This chain links TRBV30 with TRBJ1-2, with D perhaps matching TRBD1 (6 bases). CDR1 is GTSNPN and CDR2 is SVGIG in the germline V gene (reference sequence). The CDR3 length is 15 residues. The ends were cut back, 3 bases at V and 8 bases at J, with 22 bases in the middle. The CDR3 is CAWRILRDTQQGYTF. CDR3 coding DNA: TGTGCCTGGAGAATCCTCCGGGACACTCAGCAGGGCTACACCTTC.

The chain couples TRBV27 to TRBJ1-1, with 9 bases matching TRBD1. V trimming: 5 bases; J trimming: 7 bases; junction bases outside the gene matches: 11. This CDR3 contains 15 residues. Germline V gene data show CDR1 as MNHEY and CDR2 as SMNVEV (reference sequence). The CDR3 DNA reads as TGTGCCAGCAGTCCCGCCGGGACAGGGTACAATGAAGCTTTCTTT. Protein product: CASSPAGTGYNEAFF.

This rearrangement joins TRBV27 to TRBJ1-2, with 9 bases aligning to TRBD1. CDR3 length: 17 residues. V lost 3 bases and J lost 3; bases outside the gene matches: 11. Germline V lookup: CDR1 MNHEY, CDR2 SMNVEV (reference sequence). This CDR3 is CASSFTNHRGRYYGYTF. CDR3 coding DNA: TGTGCCAGCAGTTTCACGAATCACAGGGGGCGCTACTATGGCTACACCTTC.

The J gene is TRBJ2-3, the V gene TRBV4-3; possibly TRBD2 for D (6 bases). The V gene's germline CDR1 is LGHNA and CDR2 YSLEER. This CDR3 is 14 amino acids long. V gave up 1 base and J gave up 4 bases, with 9 bases separating them. CDR3 nucleotide sequence: TGCGCCAGCAGCCAAGGGGGCGGGGCAGATACGCAGTATTTT. Its protein product is CASSQGGGADTQYF.

The CDR3 loop is CANRGLPRGDSNQPQHF. CDR3 coding DNA: TGTGCCAACAGGGGACTTCCGAGAGGCGATAGCAATCAGCCCCAGCATTTT. The genes are TRBV6-4 and TRBJ1-5, with 7 bases identical to TRBD1. The ends lost 10 bases at V and 0 bases at J; junction bases unmatched: 15. Germline assignment: CDR1 MRHNA and CDR2 SNTAGT. CDR3 length equals 17 residues.

The V and J genes are TRBV27 and TRBJ2-3; 10 bases map to TRBD2. Germline CDR1 is MNHEY and CDR2 is SMNVEV (reference sequence). This CDR3 has 13 residues. J gave up 5 bases and V 5 bases, and 1 base lay outside the gene matches. CDR3 in amino acids: CASSIAGGDTQYF. The CDR3 DNA follows: TGTGCCAGCAGTATAGCGGGGGGAGATACGCAGTATTTT.

CDR3 sequence (DNA): TGTGCCAGCAGTTACGGGGCGCAGACCGGGGAGCTGTTTTTT. The encoded protein is CASSYGAQTGELFF. The chain couples TRBV6-2 or TRBV6-3 to TRBJ2-2, with a weak D call TRBD1 (5 bases). CDR1 and CDR2 from the germline V gene are MNHEY and SVGEGT. This CDR3 is 14 amino acids long. Trimming cost V 2 bases and J 5 bases, with 9 bases left between them.

The J gene is TRBJ1-2, the V gene TRBV9; the D gene is possibly TRBD1 (6 bases). The CDR3 contains 14 residues. Per germline, CDR1 SGDLS and CDR2 YYNGEE. Trimming shortened V by 5 bases and J by 4 bases, and 15 bases separated the two germline ends. CDR3 residues: CASRTTGSAYGYTF. CDR3 DNA sequence: TGTGCCAGCAGAACAACAGGGTCGGCCTATGGCTACACCTTC.

The chain couples TRBV5-1 to TRBJ2-1; TRBD1 might be the D (6 bases). Germline V gene data show CDR1 as SGHRS and CDR2 as YFSETQ. The CDR3 has 15 residues. V lost 0 bases and J 11 bases, leaving 18 bases between the germline ends. In nucleotides, the CDR3 is TGCGCCAGCAGCTTGGGTGGGGGCCCGGTAGTTAAGCAGTTCTTC. Translation: CASSLGGGPVVKQFF.

This clone was observed a few times. The J gene is TRBJ1-6, the V gene TRBV7-2; D remains unclear. Trimming stripped 6 bases from V and 6 bases from J, with 9 bases between. The length of the CDR3 is 13 residues. CDR1 is SGHTA and CDR2 is FQGNSA in the germline V gene. The CDR3 region has the DNA TGTGCCAGCAGTATCTTCTCTAATTCACCCCTCCACTTT. Its translation: CASSIFSNSPLHF.

CDR3 sequence reads: CASTFDRSNYGYTF. CDR3 coding DNA: TGTGCCAGCACTTTCGACAGATCTAACTATGGCTACACCTTC. This rearrangement joins TRBV2 to TRBJ1-2, with a possible D match to TRBD1 (5 bases). Per the germline V gene, CDR1 is SNHLY and CDR2 is FYNNEI. V was trimmed by 7 bases and J by 0 bases, leaving 12 bases between them. The CDR3 spans 14 residues.

The rearrangement links TRBV5-1 to TRBJ2-3, with 11 bases matching TRBD2. V lost 0 bases to trimming and J lost 0 bases; unmatched junction nucleotides: 6. This CDR3 contains 18 residues. CDR1 and CDR2 (germline): SGHRS, YFSETQ. CDR3 sequence: CASSLGLLAGGSTDTQYF. CDR3 nucleotide sequence: TGCGCCAGCAGCTTGGGTTTGCTAGCGGGGGGAAGCACAGATACGCAGTATTTT.